Below, 4 T cell receptor beta chains from the same sample are listed, as sequenced in a study of T cells after yellow fever vaccination. One entry per CDR3 protein results from TCRdb running MiXCR on the 5' RACE reads. The repertoire holds about 220,000 distinct CDR3 sequences, with under 3.5% as singletons. The source was CD4+ T cells sorted from PBMCs, collected 10 days after the yellow fever booster vaccination. These receptors all stem from a man younger than 35 who received the YFV17D yellow fever vaccine.

This clonotype has a count of ten or more. The rearrangement joins TRBV20-1 to TRBJ2-1; D unresolved. Germline V gene lookup returns CDR1 DFQATT and CDR2 SNEGSKA (reference sequence). V shed 3 bases and J shed 2 bases, with 11 bases lying between them. This CDR3 region has 14 residues. Here the CDR3 reads CSASQQGPYNEQFF. CDR3 DNA: TGCAGTGCTAGCCAGCAAGGCCCCTACAATGAGCAGTTCTTC.

This clonotype was seen at least ten times. V gene TRBV5-5 combines with J gene TRBJ1-2; no definite D call. In germline, CDR1 is SGHKS, CDR2 YYEKEE (reference sequence). The V gene lost 3 bases and the J gene lost 8 bases, with 11 bases spanning the gap. The CDR3 is 12 amino acids. The CDR3, as DNA: TGTGCCAGCAGCTACTCCGAACGGGGCTACACCTTC. The encoded protein is CASSYSERGYTF.

This clonotype was observed a few times. The rearrangement links TRBV7-2 to TRBJ2-7, with 12 positions matching TRBD2. The junction had 6 bases not matched to a gene; V was cut back by 2 bases and J by 4 bases. The CDR3 runs 16 residues. Germline CDR1 reads SGHTA; CDR2 reads FQGNSA. The CDR3 nucleotides read TGTGCCAGCAGCTTACGGCTAGCGGGGGGGGCATACGAGCAGTACTTC. Encoded protein: CASSLRLAGGAYEQYF.

This clonotype occurred many times. This rearrangement joins TRBV5-6 to TRBJ2-3, with 10 positions matching TRBD2. V trimming: 0 bases; J trimming: 5 bases; junction bases outside the gene matches: 3. The CDR3 has 15 amino acids. Germline assignment: CDR1 SGHDT and CDR2 YYEEEE. In DNA form, the CDR3 reads TGTGCCAGCAGCTTGGCAGCGGGGGGGCGAGATACGCAGTATTTT. Its translation: CASSLAAGGRDTQYF.